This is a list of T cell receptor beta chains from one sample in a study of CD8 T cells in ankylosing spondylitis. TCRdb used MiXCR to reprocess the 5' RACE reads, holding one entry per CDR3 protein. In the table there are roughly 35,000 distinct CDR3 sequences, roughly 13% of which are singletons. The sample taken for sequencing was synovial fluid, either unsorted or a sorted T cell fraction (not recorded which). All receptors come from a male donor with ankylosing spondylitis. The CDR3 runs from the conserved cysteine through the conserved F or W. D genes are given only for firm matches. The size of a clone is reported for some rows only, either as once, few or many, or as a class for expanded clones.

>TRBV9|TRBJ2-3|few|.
CASSEGRRGSTDTQYF
TGTGCCAGCAGCGAGGGCCGACGAGGTAGCACAGATACGCAGTATTTT
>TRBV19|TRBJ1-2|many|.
CASSKNRRDYGYTF
TGTGCCAGTAGTAAAAACAGGAGGGACTATGGCTACACCTTC
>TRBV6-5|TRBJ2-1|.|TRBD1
CASSYTGANEQFF
TGTGCCAGCAGTTACACAGGGGCCAATGAGCAGTTCTTC
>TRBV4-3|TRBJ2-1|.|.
CASSRAIGSTYNEQFF
TGCGCCAGCAGCCGCGCCATCGGGAGTACCTACAATGAGCAGTTCTTC
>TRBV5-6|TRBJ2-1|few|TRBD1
CASSHKRVGQGGQFF
TGTGCCAGCAGCCACAAACGCGTAGGACAGGGGGGGCAGTTCTTC
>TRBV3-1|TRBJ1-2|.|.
CASSQGDRSYGYTF
TGTGCCAGCAGCCAAGGCGACAGGAGCTATGGCTACACCTTC
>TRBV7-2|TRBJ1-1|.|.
CASSFSGTSNTEAFF
TGTGCCAGCAGCTTCTCCGGGACCTCGAACACTGAAGCTTTCTTT
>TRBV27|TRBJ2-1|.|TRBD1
CASGPGQGYSAGKDNEQFF
TGTGCCAGCGGCCCGGGACAGGGCTATTCGGCGGGTAAGGACAATGAGCAGTTCTTC
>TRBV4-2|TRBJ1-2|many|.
CASSPSDFTGVNVRYGYTF
TGTGCCAGCAGCCCATCCGACTTTACCGGGGTGAATGTCCGCTATGGCTACACCTTC
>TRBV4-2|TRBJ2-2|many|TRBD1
CASSPWTGTTGELFF
TGTGCCAGCAGCCCCTGGACAGGGACCACCGGGGAGCTGTTTTTT
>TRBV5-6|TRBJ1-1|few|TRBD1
CASSSGTVGEAFF
TGTGCCAGCAGCTCCGGGACAGTCGGTGAAGCTTTCTTT
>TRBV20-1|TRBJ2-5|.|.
CSARPRALTSPETQYF
TGCAGTGCTAGACCCCGGGCCCTTACCTCCCCAGAGACCCAGTACTTC
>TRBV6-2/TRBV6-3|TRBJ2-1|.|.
CASSRLGPPNNEQFF
TGTGCCAGCAGTCGACTAGGACCTCCCAACAATGAGCAGTTCTTC
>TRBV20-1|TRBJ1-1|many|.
CSASPRETEAFF
TGCAGTGCTTCCCCAAGGGAGACTGAAGCTTTCTTT
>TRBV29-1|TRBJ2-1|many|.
CSAPYGGDYNEQFF
TGCAGCGCCCCTTATGGCGGGGACTACAATGAGCAGTTCTTC
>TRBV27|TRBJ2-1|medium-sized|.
CASSLYPGSSNEQFF
TGTGCCAGCAGTTTATATCCAGGGAGCAGCAATGAGCAGTTCTTC
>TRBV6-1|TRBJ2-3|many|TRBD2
CASSATSGSADTQYF
TGTGCCAGCAGTGCTACTAGCGGGAGCGCAGATACGCAGTATTTT
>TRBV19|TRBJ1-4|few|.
CASSEEENREKLFF
TGTGCCAGTAGCGAAGAGGAAAATAGGGAAAAACTGTTTTTT
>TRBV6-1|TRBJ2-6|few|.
CASSAGGGAGANVLTF
TGTGCCAGCAGCGCAGGTGGGGGAGCTGGGGCCAACGTCCTGACTTTC
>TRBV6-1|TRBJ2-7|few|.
CATWDNSYEQYF
TGTGCCACTTGGGACAACTCCTACGAGCAGTACTTC
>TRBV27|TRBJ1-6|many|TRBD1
CASSTLSDRVNSPLHF
TGTGCCAGCAGTACCCTCAGCGACAGGGTTAATTCACCCCTCCACTTT
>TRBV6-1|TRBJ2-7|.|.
CASMQGGDEQYF
TGTGCCAGCATGCAGGGTGGGGACGAGCAGTACTTC
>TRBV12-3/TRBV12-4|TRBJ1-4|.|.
CASSPRPGLGKLFF
TGTGCCAGCAGTCCCCGGCCCGGGTTAGGAAAACTGTTTTTT
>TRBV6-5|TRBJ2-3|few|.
CASSYLRGNTDTQYF
TGTGCCAGCAGTTACCTCCGGGGGAACACAGATACGCAGTATTTT
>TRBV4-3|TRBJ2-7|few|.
CASSEWGRSSEQYF
TGCGCCAGCAGCGAGTGGGGACGGTCCTCAGAGCAGTACTTC
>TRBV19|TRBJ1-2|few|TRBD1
CASSAGQPNYGYTF
TGTGCCAGTAGTGCGGGACAGCCTAACTATGGCTACACCTTC
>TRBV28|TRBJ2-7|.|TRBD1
CASSLSQGACEQYF
TGTGCCAGCAGTTTATCACAGGGGGCATGCGAGCAGTACTTC
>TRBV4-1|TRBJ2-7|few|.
CASSPLRGRAREQYF
TGCGCCAGCAGCCCCCTAAGGGGGAGGGCCCGCGAGCAGTACTTC
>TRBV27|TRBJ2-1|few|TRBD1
CASSYGQGTNFYYNEQFF
TGTGCCAGCAGTTACGGACAGGGCACTAACTTCTACTACAATGAGCAGTTCTTC
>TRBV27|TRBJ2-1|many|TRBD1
CARLGTVLHNEQFF
TGTGCCAGGCTCGGGACAGTCCTACACAATGAGCAGTTCTTC
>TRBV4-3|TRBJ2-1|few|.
CASSQGAGRHNEQFF
TGCGCCAGCAGCCAAGGGGCGGGAAGACACAATGAGCAGTTCTTC
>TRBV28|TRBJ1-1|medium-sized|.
CASSLGQMGNTEAFF
TGTGCCAGCAGTTTGGGCCAAATGGGCAACACTGAAGCTTTCTTT
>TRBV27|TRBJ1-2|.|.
CASSIGTGSNYGYTF
TGTGCCAGCAGTATAGGGACGGGATCTAACTATGGCTACACCTTC
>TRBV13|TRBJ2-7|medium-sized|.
CASSSGGIGEQYF
TGTGCCAGCAGCTCAGGGGGGATTGGCGAGCAGTACTTC
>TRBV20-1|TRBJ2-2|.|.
CSARMRGLNGELFF
TGCAGTGCTAGAATGCGGGGGCTTAACGGGGAGCTGTTTTTT
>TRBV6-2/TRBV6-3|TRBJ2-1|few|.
CASSYSSPSSFSSYNEQFF
TGTGCCAGCAGTTACTCCTCCCCGAGTAGCTTTAGCTCCTACAATGAGCAGTTCTTC
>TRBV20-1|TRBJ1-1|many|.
CSARGRDTEAFF
TGCAGTGCTAGAGGTAGAGACACTGAAGCTTTCTTT
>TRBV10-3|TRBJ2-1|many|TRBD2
CAISESMAGGYNEQFF
TGTGCCATCAGTGAGTCGATGGCGGGGGGATACAATGAGCAGTTCTTC
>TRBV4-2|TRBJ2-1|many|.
CASSQEFRVNNEQFF
TGTGCCAGCAGCCAAGAATTCAGGGTTAACAATGAGCAGTTCTTC
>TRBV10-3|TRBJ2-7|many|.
CAISEENYEQYF
TGTGCCATCAGTGAAGAGAACTACGAGCAGTACTTC
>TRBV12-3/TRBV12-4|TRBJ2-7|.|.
CASSLYRDSYEQYF
TGTGCCAGCAGCCTATACAGGGATTCCTACGAGCAGTACTTC
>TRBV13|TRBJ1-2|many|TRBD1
CASRLFSGTGGDGYTF
TGTGCCAGCAGATTATTTTCCGGGACAGGGGGAGATGGCTACACCTTC
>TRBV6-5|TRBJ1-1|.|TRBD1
CASSYSGGQGAFF
TGTGCCAGCAGTTACTCGGGGGGACAGGGAGCTTTCTTT